A selection of T cell receptor beta chains follows, all from one sample in a study of tumour-infiltrating T cells in Burkitt lymphoma. The assay was immunoSEQ multiplex PCR, and TCRdb's table has in-frame clones only and misses some. The sample has roughly 15,000 clones, 75% seen once; the top ten hold less than 9.5%. The source material was tumor tissue. Receptor source: a human donor with diffuse large B-cell lymphoma. Each CDR3 is given with its conserved first and last residue. Each record gives: clone size, V gene, CDR3 protein. Not every row has a clone size; where given, it reads once, few, many or a size class.

clone_size: -
v_call: TRBV9
cdr3_aa: CASSNRGSGASPQFF

clone_size: -
v_call: TRBV29-1
cdr3_aa: CSVEDRAGQFF

clone_size: -
v_call: TRBV13
cdr3_aa: CASSSFRDVTGNTIYF

clone_size: -
v_call: TRBV19
cdr3_aa: CASSSQGSTDTQYF

clone_size: -
v_call: TRBV9
cdr3_aa: CASSVPGEQYF

clone_size: once
v_call: TRBV7-2
cdr3_aa: CASSLVGGQETQYF

clone_size: -
v_call: TRBV19
cdr3_aa: CASSRTGIGNQPQHF

clone_size: -
v_call: TRBV7-9
cdr3_aa: CASSLTRNTEAFF

clone_size: -
v_call: TRBV10-1
cdr3_aa: CASSDRQENTGELFF

clone_size: large
v_call: TRBV11-2
cdr3_aa: CASRPTLAETQETQYF

clone_size: -
v_call: TRBV13
cdr3_aa: CASSLGLAGTGELFF

clone_size: -
v_call: TRBV7-8
cdr3_aa: CASSLVWANNQPQHF

clone_size: -
v_call: TRBV7-9
cdr3_aa: CASSLFGTYEQYF

clone_size: -
v_call: TRBV6-1
cdr3_aa: CASSELALGQETQYF

clone_size: -
v_call: TRBV4-2
cdr3_aa: CASSQGLAGSSYNEQFF

clone_size: -
v_call: TRBV18
cdr3_aa: CASSPEANYGYTF

clone_size: -
v_call: TRBV18
cdr3_aa: CASSPGPVGPQETQYF

clone_size: once
v_call: TRBV9
cdr3_aa: CASKKDPTSSYNEQFF

clone_size: once
v_call: TRBV19
cdr3_aa: CASSSLSGAPVDEQFF

clone_size: -
v_call: TRBV5-1
cdr3_aa: CASSLGGTSSSYEQYF